The present TCR beta chain was sequenced within a study of T cell clonality in common variable immunodeficiency (dated by TCRdb to between 2014 and 2017). Overall results and qualifications from the work: CVID TCRbeta sequences were reported to have fewer deletions and N-nucleotide insertions and to lack highly modified clones with 13 or more V deletions. Increased TCRbeta clonality was found in CVID subjects compared with healthy controls (t-test p = 0.018), with the increase being most characteristic of about a third of subjects. CVID subjects shared fewer TCRbeta clones with each other than healthy controls did (p < 0.0001). It was noted by the authors that sequencing of the repertoires of T cell subpopulations would be needed to clarify the cause of the increased clonality in CVID. Even though DNA input was equal, the average per sample came to 75,000 to 95,000 unique sequences for controls compared with about 31,547 for CVID samples. Patient heterogeneity within the CVID cohort put limits on correlating repertoire features with clinical complications.

Trimming at the junction amounts to 0 bases on V and 2 bases on J, and the germline ends lie 8 bases apart. Via the germline V gene (reference sequence), CDR1 is SGHKS and CDR2 YYEKEE. The cysteine opens and the phenylalanine closes a CDR3 of 14 amino acids. The DNA covers only part of the CDR3, 33 bases in frame from base 1. Most of the CVID patients and most of the healthy controls were of Caucasian heritage. Heparinized peripheral whole blood samples of roughly 5 to 9 ml were obtained from each donor. Genomic DNA from adults with common variable immune deficiency (CVID) and from healthy adult controls was used to sequence TCRbeta CDR3 repertoires. A total of around 22 healthy adult volunteers (roughly twelve female and roughly ten male; age range roughly 23 to 66 years, mean age 34) were included in the control group. To isolate peripheral blood mononuclear cells, diluted blood was subjected to density centrifugation over Hypaque 1077 or Ficoll-Paque. Genomic DNA was obtained from unsorted mononuclear cells through either Qiagen column purification or a centrifugation-based method.

For sequencing, equivalent amounts of genomic DNA were input from CVID and control samples. For every sample, a 60 bp segment covering the rearranged TCRbeta CDR3 region was amplified and then sequenced. The immunoSEQ assay, a bias-corrected multiplex PCR with high-throughput sequencing, was employed for TCRbeta amplification. From the authors' description of their analysis: Every unique nucleotide sequence counted as a clone and was annotated with V, D and J genes, copy number and frequency. Sequences were labeled productive if in frame, and non-productive if out of frame or containing stop codons. As previously described, clonality was computed from Shannon's entropy. The predicted amino acid sequences of productive clones were used to derive mean CDR3 Kyte-Doolittle hydropathy. The R hclust function was used to hierarchically cluster scaled V gene usage with Manhattan distance and complete linkage. To assess clone sharing by CDR3 amino acid sequence, 12 repertoires per group were resampled over 100 rounds. The repertoires were searched for 60 to 70 published EBV-specific TCRbeta sequences and some 250 published CMV-specific TCRbeta sequences. A couple of CVID samples that yielded fewer than 10,000 sequences were excluded from the analysis, so 42 CVID repertoires were retained. Not all clones reach the TCRdb copy of this immuneACCESS table, which keeps in-frame sequences only. Checked studies attribute under half of the gap to unresolved V genes and leave the rest unexplained. V and J calls and clone size are given by that table; D and trimming were obtained from the DNA. For this sample, approximately 37,000 clones appear and none is a singleton. The ten largest clones represent approximately 3.6% of the sample.

This clone was detected many times. The clone's antigen remains unknown. The read ends 3 residues shy of where the CDR3 ends; the end is completed using the germline J gene. The specimen sequenced was peripheral blood mononuclear cells. This receptor was obtained from a person aged 18-70 years in good health. The V and J segments used are TRBV5-5 and TRBJ1-2, with TRBD1 as a weak D call on 5 bases. The CDR3 reads CASSLEPGNYGYTF. The sequenced part of the CDR3 DNA is TGTGCCAGCAGCTTGGAGCCAGGGAACTATGGC.